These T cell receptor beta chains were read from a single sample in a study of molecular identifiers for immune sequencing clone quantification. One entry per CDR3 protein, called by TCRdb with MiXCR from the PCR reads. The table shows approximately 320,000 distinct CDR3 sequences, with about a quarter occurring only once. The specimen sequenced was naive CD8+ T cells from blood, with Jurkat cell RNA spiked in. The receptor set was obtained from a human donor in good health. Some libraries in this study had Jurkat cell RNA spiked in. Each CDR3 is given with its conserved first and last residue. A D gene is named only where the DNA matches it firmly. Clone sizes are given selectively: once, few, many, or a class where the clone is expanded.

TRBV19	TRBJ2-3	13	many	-	TGTGCCAGTAGTATCGGTAGCACAGATACGCAGTATTTT	CASSIGSTDTQYF
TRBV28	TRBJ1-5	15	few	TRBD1	TGTGCCAGCGAGTTCAGGGGGTATAGCAATCAGCCCCAGCATTTT	CASEFRGYSNQPQHF
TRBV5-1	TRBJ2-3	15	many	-	TGCGCCAGCAGCACTTCGGGGTATAGCACAGATACGCAGTATTTT	CASSTSGYSTDTQYF
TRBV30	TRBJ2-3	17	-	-	TGTGCCTGGATGCCCCTATTTAGGGGCCCGAGCACAGATACGCAGTATTTT	CAWMPLFRGPSTDTQYF
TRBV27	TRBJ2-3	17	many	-	TGTGCCAGCAGCCCTGACACAGGGTCCCCTAGCACAGATACGCAGTATTTT	CASSPDTGSPSTDTQYF
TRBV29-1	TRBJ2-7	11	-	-	TGCAGCGCCGGCGCCACCTACGAGCAGTACTTC	CSAGATYEQYF
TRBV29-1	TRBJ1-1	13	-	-	TGCAGCGTTGAGGGTCTGGAGAACACTGAAGCTTTCTTT	CSVEGLENTEAFF
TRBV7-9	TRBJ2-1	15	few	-	TGTGCCAGCAGCTTAGGTAACAACCCGTACAATGAGCAGTTCTTC	CASSLGNNPYNEQFF
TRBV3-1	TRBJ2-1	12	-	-	TGTGCCAGCAGCCAAGAACGGAATGAGCAGTTCTTC	CASSQERNEQFF
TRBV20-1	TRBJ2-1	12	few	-	TGCAGTGCCCGTGAGGTAAACAATGAGCAGTTCTTC	CSAREVNNEQFF
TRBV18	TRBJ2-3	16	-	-	TGTGCCAGCTCCCCGTCGCGCTCAGGGGTAGAAGATACGCAGTATTTT	CASSPSRSGVEDTQYF
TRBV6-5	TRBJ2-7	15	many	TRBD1	TGTGCCAGCAGTGAATCCGGGACAGCCTCCTACGAGCAGTACTTC	CASSESGTASYEQYF
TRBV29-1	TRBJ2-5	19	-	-	TGCAGCGTTGAGCGGGTTAGGGGAGTGGGTAGCGAGATACAAGAGACCCAGTACTTC	CSVERVRGVGSEIQETQYF
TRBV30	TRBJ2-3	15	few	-	TGTGCCTGGAGTGTAGGGGGGGGGGCCACAGATACGCAGTATTTT	CAWSVGGGATDTQYF
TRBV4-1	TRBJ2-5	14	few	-	TGCGCCAGCAGCCAAGATTCAATTGAGGAGACCCAGTACTTC	CASSQDSIEETQYF
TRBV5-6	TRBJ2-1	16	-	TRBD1	TGTGCCAGCAGCTTGATGACAGGGGGAACTTACAATGAGCAGTCCTTC	CASSLMTGGTYNEQSF
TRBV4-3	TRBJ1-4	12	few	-	TGCGCCAGCAGCCAGGGGGGGGAAAAACTGTTTTTT	CASSQGGEKLFF
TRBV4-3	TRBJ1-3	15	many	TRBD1	TGCGCCAGCAGCTTAGGACAGGGCTTAGGAAACACCATATATTTT	CASSLGQGLGNTIYF
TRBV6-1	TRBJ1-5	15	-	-	TGTGCCAGCAGTGAGAGGGGGAATAGCAATCAGCCCCAGCATTTT	CASSERGNSNQPQHF
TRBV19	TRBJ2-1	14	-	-	TGTGCCAGTAGTATACAGGGCCCCTACAATGAGCAGTTCTTC	CASSIQGPYNEQFF
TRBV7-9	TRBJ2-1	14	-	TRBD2	TGTGCCAGCAGCTCGCGGGGGGTTAACAATGAGCAGTTCTTC	CASSSRGVNNEQFF
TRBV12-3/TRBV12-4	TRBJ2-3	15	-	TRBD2	TGTGCCAGCAGTTTCCCTAGCGGGAGAGGAGATACGCAGTATTTT	CASSFPSGRGDTQYF
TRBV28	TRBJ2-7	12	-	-	TGTGCCAGCAGTTTTCTGGGCTACGAGCAGTCCTTC	CASSFLGYEQSF
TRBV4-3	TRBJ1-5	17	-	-	TGCGCCAGCAGCCAAGAACCGTCGGGGGCGTTCGATCAGCCCCAGCATTTT	CASSQEPSGAFDQPQHF
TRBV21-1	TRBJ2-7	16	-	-	TGTGCCAGCAGCAAGAAGACCGGGACAGGGGGGTACGAGCAGTACTTC	CASSKKTGTGGYEQYF
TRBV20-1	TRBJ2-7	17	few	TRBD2	TGCAGTGCTAGAGATGCTAGCGGGATCCTTCCCGCCGTACTACTTTCCTTC	CSARDASGILPAVLLSF
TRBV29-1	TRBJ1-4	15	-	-	TGCAGCGCCCAATCGTATGGGGCAACTAATGAAAAACCGTTTTTT	CSAQSYGATNEKPFF
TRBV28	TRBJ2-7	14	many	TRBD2	TGTGCCAGCAGTTCCAGCGGGAGGGCTCGGGAGCAGTACTTC	CASSSSGRAREQYF
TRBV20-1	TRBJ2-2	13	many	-	TGCAGTGCTACCAGGGAGAACACCGGGGAGCTGTTTTTT	CSATRENTGELFF
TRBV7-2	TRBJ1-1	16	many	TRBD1	TGTGCCAGCAGACAAATCGGACAGGGAATGAACACTGAAGCTTTCTTT	CASRQIGQGMNTEAFF
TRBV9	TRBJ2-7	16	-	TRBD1	TGTGCCAGCAGCGACACCAGGACAGGGGAAAAGGACGAGCAGTACTTC	CASSDTRTGEKDEQYF
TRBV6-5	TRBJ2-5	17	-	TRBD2	TGTGCCAGCAGTTACCGCGTTCCGGGACTAGCGGAGCATACCCAGTACTTC	CASSYRVPGLAEHTQYF
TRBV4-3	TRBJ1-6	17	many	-	TGCGCCAGCAGCCAAGCCCCGCACGGGTCTGGGAATTCACCCCTCCACTTT	CASSQAPHGSGNSPLHF
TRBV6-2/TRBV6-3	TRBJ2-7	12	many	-	TGTGCCAGCAGGCCCCCCGGGGTCGAGCAGTACTTC	CASRPPGVEQYF
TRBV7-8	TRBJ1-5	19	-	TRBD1	TGTGCCACCAGCGCCCCCGGGACAGGGCCCAACCCGCTACATCAGCCCCAGCATTTT	CATSAPGTGPNPLHQPQHF
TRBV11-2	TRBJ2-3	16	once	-	TGTGCCAGCAGCTTAGGGTCCACGCCAGGGAAAGATACGCCGTATTTT	CASSLGSTPGKDTPYF
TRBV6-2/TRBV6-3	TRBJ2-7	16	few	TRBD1	TGTGCCAGCAGTTACGTCCCTTTGGGACAGGGGAACGAGCAGTACTTC	CASSYVPLGQGNEQYF
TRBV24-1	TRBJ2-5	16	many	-	TGTGCCACCAGTGATTTAGGATCGGCATACCAAGAGACCCAGTACTTC	CATSDLGSAYQETQYF
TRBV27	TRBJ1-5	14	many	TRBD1	TGTGCCAGCAGTCCGGGACAGTCCAATCAGCCCCAGCATTTT	CASSPGQSNQPQHF
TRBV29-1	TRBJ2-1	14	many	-	TGCAGCGTTGTGGGCACGAGCTCCTACAATGAGCAGTTCTTC	CSVVGTSSYNEQFF